The source of this T cell receptor (beta chain) is a study of sequential checkpoint blockade in melanoma. Sequencing used immunoSEQ multiplex PCR; TCRdb keeps in-frame clones, though not all of them. The table has roughly 36,000 clones, 30% to 40% seen once. The treatment here: randomized to nivolumab then ipilimumab (arm A) or the reverse (arm B). In its sample, this clone was seen a few times. Germline assignment: CDR1 SGHNT and CDR2 YENEEA. V was shortened by 5 bases and J by 3 bases, with 17 bases between the two germline ends. This CDR3 is 15 amino acids long. The sequencing used tumor tissue (inferred from file names), collected from a patient given nivolumab and ipilimumab in sequence. The genes are TRBV11-3 and TRBJ2-7; possibly TRBD2 for D (5 bases). This receptor was obtained from a human donor with melanoma. CDR3 in amino acids: CASSPSRAENYEQYF. The CDR3 coding sequence is TGTGCCAGCAGCCCCTCGCGAGCGGAGAACTACGAGCAGTACTTC.